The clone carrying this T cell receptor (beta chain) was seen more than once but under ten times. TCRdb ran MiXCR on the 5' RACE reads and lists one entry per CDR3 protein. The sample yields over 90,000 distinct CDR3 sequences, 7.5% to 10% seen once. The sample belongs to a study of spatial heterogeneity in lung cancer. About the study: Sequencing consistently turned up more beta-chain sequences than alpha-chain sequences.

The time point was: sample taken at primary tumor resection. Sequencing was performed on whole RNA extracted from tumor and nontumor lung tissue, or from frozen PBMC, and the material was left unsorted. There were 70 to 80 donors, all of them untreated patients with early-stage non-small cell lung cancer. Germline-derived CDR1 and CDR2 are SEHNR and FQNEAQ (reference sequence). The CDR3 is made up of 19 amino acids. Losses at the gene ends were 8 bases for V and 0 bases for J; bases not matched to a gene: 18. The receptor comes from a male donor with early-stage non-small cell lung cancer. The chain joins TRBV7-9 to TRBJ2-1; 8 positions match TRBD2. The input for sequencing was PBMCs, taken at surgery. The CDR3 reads CASRPFSGIDWSSYNEQFF. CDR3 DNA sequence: TGTGCCAGCCGACCCTTTAGCGGGATCGACTGGAGCTCCTACAATGAGCAGTTCTTC.